This TCR beta chain was profiled in a study of control samples from healthy donors and cancer patients (TCRdb year 2020). A note on this clone: Its recognized antigen is unknown. Per-base quality was not reported, and no clone a single base away is much larger than it.

Libraries were constructed by the immunoSEQ multiplex PCR assay. Imported from immuneACCESS, the table was reduced by TCRdb to in-frame sequences with V and J called. These copies leave out some clones; in studies compared against another copy, an unresolved V gene accounts for under half, and the cause of the remainder is not known. In this sample the table shows some 57,000 clones, around 95% of which occur a single time. Clones ranked in the top ten supply approximately 1.9% of the sample. Relative to germline, V is missing 2 bases and J is missing 4 bases, with 12 bases of the junction outside any gene match. From cysteine to phenylalanine, the CDR3 is 18 amino acids long. Only CDR3 DNA remains: 54 bases, in frame from the first base. CDR1 and CDR2 are drawn from the germline V gene: KGHSH, LQKENI.

The chain joins TRBV18 to TRBJ2-4; the junction holds 9 bases that match TRBD1. This sequence was found in a woman under 40 in good health. Source material: blood. The DNA is as follows: TGTGCCAGCTCACCAGCCCTACAAGGAGACAGGGGGAAAAACATTCAGTACTTC. It codes for CASSPALQGDRGKNIQYF.